This is a list of T cell receptor beta chains from one sample in a study of blood T cell repertoires in COVID-19. Sequenced by immunoSEQ multiplex PCR; TCRdb stores in-frame clones only, minus some. The data contain some 190,000 clones, 70% to 90% of them seen just once; the ten biggest clones take up more than 2.5%. Sequencing used peripheral blood. Source of these receptors: a man in his fifties or sixties with acute or convalescent COVID-19. The CDR3 runs from the conserved cysteine through the conserved F or W. D genes are given only for firm matches. Clone size is stated in some rows and not others, as once, few, many or a class when expanded.

clone size | D gene | J gene | V gene | CDR3 protein | CDR3 DNA
- | TRBD1 | TRBJ1-2 | TRBV5-1 | CASKLGGGGVYGYTF | TGCGCCAGCAAGCTTGGTGGAGGGGGCGTCTATGGCTACACCTTC
- | TRBD1 | TRBJ2-3 | TRBV5-1 | CASSRAGGTITDTQYF | TGCGCCAGCAGCAGGGCAGGGGGTACGATCACAGATACGCAGTATTTT
- | TRBD1 | TRBJ2-7 | TRBV7-9 | CASRPNPGQGRYEQYF | TGTGCCAGCAGACCCAATCCGGGACAGGGTCGCTACGAGCAGTACTTC
- | TRBD2 | TRBJ2-1 | TRBV4-2 | CASSQGLADWNEQFF | TGTGCCAGCAGCCAGGGACTAGCGGACTGGAATGAGCAGTTCTTC
- | - | TRBJ1-2 | TRBV27 | CASRGQSHGYTF | TGTGCCAGCAGAGGACAGTCACATGGCTACACCTTC
- | TRBD2 | TRBJ2-1 | TRBV12-5 | CASGLFLAGVSYNEQFF | TGTGCTAGTGGTTTGTTCCTAGCGGGAGTATCCTACAATGAGCAGTTCTTC
- | TRBD2 | TRBJ2-1 | TRBV5-1 | CASSPGVAGGDEQFF | TGCGCCAGCAGCCCCGGGGTAGCGGGAGGGGATGAGCAGTTCTTC
few | - | TRBJ1-1 | TRBV27 | CASSPLARNTEAFF | TGTGCCAGCAGTCCACTAGCCAGGAACACTGAAGCTTTCTTT
- | TRBD1 | TRBJ1-5 | TRBV5-6 | CASSFRGTGSYSNQPQHF | TGTGCCAGCAGCTTCAGGGGGACGGGCTCTTATAGCAATCAGCCCCAGCATTTT
once | - | TRBJ2-7 | TRBV29-1 | CSVESGADYEQYF | TGCAGCGTTGAATCTGGGGCTGACTACGAGCAGTACTTC
once | - | TRBJ2-7 | TRBV6-6 | CASSYVQGEQYF | TGTGCCAGCAGTTACGTTCAGGGCGAGCAGTACTTC
once | - | TRBJ2-2 | TRBV7-3 | CASSPQESRTGELFF | TGTGCCAGCAGCCCTCAGGAATCCCGCACCGGGGAGCTGTTTTTT
few | - | TRBJ2-7 | TRBV5-1 | CASSLGQAFEQYF | TGCGCCAGCAGCTTGGGTCAGGCGTTCGAGCAGTACTTC
- | TRBD1 | TRBJ1-2 | TRBV18 | CASSPSTGGLYGYTF | TGTGCCAGCTCACCATCCACAGGGGGCCTCTATGGCTACACCTTC
- | - | TRBJ2-1 | TRBV21-1 | CASSPRFEELALEGYNEQFF | TGTGCCAGCAGCCCACGTTTTGAAGAGCTAGCGCTCGAAGGGTACAATGAGCAGTTCTTC
- | - | TRBJ1-1 | TRBV6-5 | CASSYLRVGNTEAFF | TGTGCCAGCAGTTACCTGAGGGTCGGGAACACTGAAGCTTTCTTT
- | TRBD2 | TRBJ2-2 | TRBV10-3 | CAISDKGLAGAGGNTGELFF | TGTGCCATCAGTGATAAGGGACTAGCGGGAGCAGGAGGGAACACCGGGGAGCTGTTTTTT
- | - | TRBJ1-6 | TRBV9 | CASRRGSSYNSPLHF | TGTGCCAGCAGGCGGGGGAGCTCCTATAATTCACCCCTCCACTTT
- | TRBD1 | TRBJ2-2 | TRBV11-3 | CASSLQGQGTGELFF | TGTGCCAGCAGCCTCCAGGGACAGGGGACCGGGGAGCTGTTTTTT
- | - | TRBJ2-2 | TRBV3-1/TRBV3-2 | CASSQDVTGYTGELFF | TGTGCCAGCAGCCAGGATGTTACAGGGTACACCGGGGAGCTGTTTTTT
- | TRBD1 | TRBJ2-7 | TRBV7-9 | CASSSGQESSYEQYF | TGTGCCAGCAGCTCCGGACAGGAAAGCTCCTACGAGCAGTACTTC
- | TRBD1 | TRBJ1-4 | TRBV5-4 | CASSSPDRGHEKLFF | TGTGCCAGCAGCTCCCCGGACAGGGGGCATGAAAAACTGTTTTTT
- | TRBD1 | TRBJ1-6 | TRBV7-2 | CASSSGQGLTLHF | TGTGCCAGCAGCTCCGGACAGGGCTTAACCCTCCACTTT
- | TRBD2 | TRBJ2-3 | TRBV19 | CASSVAGGPPDTQYF | TGTGCCAGTAGTGTAGCGGGAGGGCCGCCAGATACGCAGTATTTT
- | - | TRBJ1-3 | TRBV4-1 | CASSQVAAGSGNTIYF | TGCGCCAGCAGCCAAGTGGCAGCCGGGTCTGGAAACACCATATATTTT
- | TRBD1 | TRBJ1-6 | TRBV6-1 | CASSEIGQGNSPLHF | TGTGCCAGCAGTGAAATCGGACAGGGGAATTCACCCCTCCACTTT
- | TRBD1 | TRBJ2-7 | TRBV5-6 | CASSYGTGGGYEQYF | TGTGCCAGCAGCTACGGGACAGGGGGTGGTTACGAGCAGTACTTC
- | TRBD2 | TRBJ2-7 | TRBV3-1/TRBV3-2 | CASSPSLAGVVYEQYF | TGTGCCAGCAGCCCCTCACTAGCGGGAGTGGTCTACGAGCAGTACTTC
- | - | TRBJ1-6 | TRBV7-8 | CASSPGQSGGRTPLHF | TGTGCCAGCAGCCCAGGACAATCGGGCGGCCGGACACCCCTCCACTTT
many | TRBD2 | TRBJ2-1 | TRBV5-1 | CASSLGRKTTSGMSGSYNEQFF | TGCGCCAGCAGCTTGGGACGTAAGACGACTAGCGGGATGTCGGGGTCCTACAATGAGCAGTTCTTC
- | - | TRBJ1-3 | TRBV19 | CASSIRGISGNTIYF | TGTGCCAGTAGTATTCGGGGGATCTCTGGAAACACCATATATTTT
- | TRBD1 | TRBJ1-5 | TRBV7-2 | CASSLGTGFNQPQHF | TGTGCCAGCAGCTTAGGGACAGGTTTCAATCAGCCCCAGCATTTT
- | - | TRBJ2-5 | TRBV5-6 | CASSLGEETQYF | TGTGCCAGCAGCTTGGGTGAGGAGACCCAGTACTTC
- | TRBD2 | TRBJ2-7 | TRBV29-1 | CSVEDVAGVAAVQYF | TGCAGCGTTGAAGATGTAGCGGGAGTGGCTGCGGTGCAGTACTTC
- | - | TRBJ2-2 | TRBV19 | CAINTQTGSGTGELFF | TGTGCCATTAACACGCAGACAGGCTCGGGCACCGGGGAGCTGTTTTTT
- | - | TRBJ1-3 | TRBV7-2 | CASSLGRTGNTIYF | TGTGCCAGCAGCTTAGGCAGAACTGGAAACACCATATATTTT
- | - | TRBJ2-1 | TRBV5-1 | CASSFARNEQFF | TGCGCCAGCAGTTTTGCTAGAAATGAGCAGTTCTTC
- | - | TRBJ2-7 | TRBV7-8 | CASTPETRGYEQYF | TGTGCCAGCACCCCGGAGACTAGGGGCTACGAGCAGTACTTC
- | TRBD1 | TRBJ2-3 | TRBV4-2 | CASSPDRSTDTQYF | TGTGCCAGCAGCCCGGACAGGAGCACAGATACGCAGTATTTT
- | TRBD1 | TRBJ1-5 | TRBV28 | CASRYRDRGDNQPQHF | TGTGCCAGCAGGTACCGGGACAGGGGAGACAATCAGCCCCAGCATTTT
- | - | TRBJ2-7 | TRBV28 | CASRPGGWGYEQYF | TGTGCCAGCCGTCCCGGCGGGTGGGGTTACGAGCAGTACTTC
- | - | TRBJ2-7 | TRBV24-1 | CATSDSGRSYEQYF | TGTGCCACCAGTGATTCTGGCCGCTCCTACGAGCAGTACTTC
- | - | TRBJ2-6 | TRBV24-1 | CATSDSVSSGANVLTF | TGTGCCACCAGTGATTCCGTCAGCTCTGGGGCCAACGTCCTGACTTTC
- | TRBD2 | TRBJ2-1 | TRBV2 | CASGREVSYNEQFF | TGTGCCAGCGGCCGGGAGGTCTCCTACAATGAGCAGTTCTTC
- | TRBD2 | TRBJ2-1 | TRBV18 | CASSPQRAGAFAEQFF | TGTGCCAGCTCACCACAAAGAGCGGGAGCGTTTGCTGAGCAGTTCTTC
- | - | TRBJ1-5 | TRBV28 | CASSSPEGRNQPQHF | TGTGCCAGCAGTTCACCCGAGGGCCGCAATCAGCCCCAGCATTTT
- | - | TRBJ2-2 | TRBV7-2 | CASSLLQNTGELFF | TGTGCCAGCAGCTTATTACAGAACACCGGGGAGCTGTTTTTT
- | TRBD2 | TRBJ2-1 | TRBV20-1 | CSASASSGMKYNEQFF | TGCAGTGCTAGTGCCTCTAGCGGGATGAAGTACAATGAGCAGTTCTTC
- | TRBD1 | TRBJ1-2 | TRBV5-1 | CASSLTGQGADGYTF | TGCGCCAGCAGCCTTACGGGACAGGGGGCGGATGGCTACACCTTC
- | - | TRBJ2-1 | TRBV10-2 | CASSDPPDFSNEQFF | TGCGCCAGCAGTGACCCCCCGGACTTCTCCAATGAGCAGTTCTTC
- | TRBD1 | TRBJ1-5 | TRBV19 | CASSIQGGQPQHF | TGTGCCAGTAGTATCCAGGGGGGTCAGCCCCAGCATTTT
- | - | TRBJ1-1 | TRBV7-3 | CASSRGQNTEAFF | TGTGCCAGCAGCCGCGGACAGAACACTGAAGCTTTCTTT